One sample yielded the 18 T cell receptor beta chains listed below, sequenced in a study of shared clonotypes between healthy human individuals. The table came from immunoSEQ multiplex PCR; TCRdb's copy has only in-frame clones and leaves some out. This table holds around 2,000,000 clones, approximately 94% found once. Naive CD8 cells lacked CD45RO, underwent positive selection for CCR7 and left out terminally differentiated effector memory CD45RA+ cells. Sequenced input: naive CD8+ T cells sorted from blood. All receptors come from a man in his late teens or twenties in good health.

The rearrangement links TRBV5-6 to TRBJ2-7; weak D call: TRBD2 (6 bases). The ends were cut back, 3 bases at V and 5 bases at J, with 15 bases in the middle. The CDR3 has 14 amino acids. Germline V CDR1 and CDR2: SGHDT, YYEEEE. CDR3 nucleotide sequence: TGTGCCAGCAGCTGGGGACTGAACTACGACGAGCAGTACTTC. Protein: CASSWGLNYDEQYF.

The chain carries TRBV6-5 and TRBJ1-1; tentative D call: TRBD1 (6 bases). Germline CDR1 MNHEY, CDR2 SVGAGI. Trimming pared 2 bases from V and 3 bases from J, leaving 13 bases between. The CDR3 covers 15 residues. CDR3 residues: CASSYKQGTYTEAFF. The CDR3 coding sequence is TGTGCCAGCAGTTACAAACAGGGCACTTACACTGAAGCTTTCTTT.

About this clone itself: Other DNA sequences within the sample encode an identical CDR3. The genes are TRBV27 and TRBJ2-7; tentatively, D is TRBD1 or TRBD2 (6 bases each). The germline V gene encodes CDR1 MNHEY and CDR2 SMNVEV (reference sequence). V was cut by 2 bases and J by 2 bases, with 10 bases left in between. CDR3 length: 14 residues. CDR3 coding DNA: TGTGCCAGCAGTTTAAAGGGGGGAACCTACGAGCAGTACTTC. This gives the protein CASSLKGGTYEQYF.

The chain employs TRBV9 and TRBJ1-1, with 11 bases matching TRBD1. CDR1 is SGDLS and CDR2 is YYNGEE in the germline V gene. The CDR3 sequence is 18 residues long. V lost 4 bases, J lost 1 base, and 12 bases stayed unmatched. This CDR3 reads CASSYGQGALEWNTEAFF. The CDR3 bases are TGTGCCAGCAGCTACGGACAGGGGGCGTTGGAATGGAACACTGAAGCTTTCTTT.

The chain is built from TRBV4-1 and TRBJ1-6, with D uncertain. CDR1 is MGHRA, CDR2 YSYEKL, per germline. CDR3 length equals 17 residues. Trimming took off 1 base at V and 0 bases at J, with 10 bases between the two ends. CDR3: CASSQGTGSSYNSPLHF. In DNA, the CDR3 is TGCGCCAGCAGCCAAGGGACCGGGAGCTCCTATAATTCACCCCTCCACTTT.

The rearrangement joins TRBV19 to TRBJ2-7; 10 bases line up with TRBD2. The V gene end was trimmed by 5 bases and the J gene end by 7 bases; junction bases not matched to a gene: 23. CDR1 and CDR2 from the germline V gene are LNHDA and SQIVND (reference sequence). CDR3 length: 19 amino acids. The CDR3 nucleotides are TGTGCCAGTAGTCAGCCCGGACAGGGAGGCCTAGCGGGAGCGGATGAGCAGTACTTC. Amino acids: CASSQPGQGGLAGADEQYF. Combining the CDR3 with reference TRBV19 and TRBJ2-7 gives the whole variable domain DGGITQSPKYLFRKEGQNVTLSCEQNLNHDAMYWYRQDPGQGLRLIYYSQIVNDFQKGDIAEGYSVSREKKESFPLTVTSAQKNPTAFYLCASSQPGQGGLAGADEQYFGPGTRLTVT.

This chain links TRBV7-9 with TRBJ1-2; no definite D call. CDR3 length: 17 residues. Germline CDR1 and CDR2: SEHNR and FQNEAQ (reference sequence). Trimming removed 3 bases at V and 6 bases at J, with 23 bases between. CDR3 in amino acids: CASSLLGGPGRSNGYTF. The DNA of the CDR3 is TGTGCCAGCAGCTTGTTGGGTGGTCCGGGGAGGAGCAATGGCTACACCTTC.

The rearrangement joins TRBV6-5 to TRBJ1-6, with TRBD1 identical over 7 bases. The V gene end was trimmed by 4 bases and the J gene end by 7 bases; junction bases not matched to a gene: 7. The CDR3 consists of 15 residues. Germline V CDR1 and CDR2: MNHEY, SVGAGI. CDR3 bases: TGTGCCAGCAGTTCCCTGAGGACAGGAAATTCACCCCTCCACTTT. This translates into CASSSLRTGNSPLHF.

Of note for this clone: Other DNA sequences within the sample encode an identical CDR3. The chain recombines TRBV28 with TRBJ1-1; 7 positions agree with TRBD1. The CDR3 is 13 amino acids. V was pared by 6 bases and J by 5 bases, with 6 bases of the junction left unmatched. Looked up from germline, CDR1 is MDHEN and CDR2 is SYDVKM. CDR3 DNA: TGTGCCAGCAGATCCACAGGGGATACTGAAGCTTTCTTT. It specifies CASRSTGDTEAFF. Together with reference TRBV28 and TRBJ1-1, the CDR3 gives the full variable domain: DVKVTQSSRYLVKRTGEKVFLECVQDMDHENMFWYRQDPGLGLRLIYFSYDVKMKEKGDIPEGYSVSREKKERFSLILESASTNQTSMYLCASRSTGDTEAFFGQGTRLTVV.

This clone has a handful of counts. The chain links TRBV4-2 to TRBJ2-2; 13 bases are shared with TRBD2. The germline V gene has CDR1 LGHNA and CDR2 YNFKEQ. This CDR3 has 17 residues. The V gene end was trimmed by 1 base and the J gene end by 3 bases; junction bases not matched to a gene: 2. The chain's CDR3 is CASSQVTSGRDTGELFF. The CDR3 DNA follows: TGTGCCAGCAGCCAAGTAACTAGCGGGAGGGACACCGGGGAGCTGTTTTTT.

This sequence joins TRBV21-1 and TRBJ2-2; the DNA was not used to check the table's D call, TRBD1. TRBV21-1 represents a pseudogene. This CDR3 has 17 amino acids. CDR3 DNA sequence: TGTGCCAGCAGCAAATCCTTGCGGACAGGGCGAACCGGGGAGCTGTTTTTT. Translated, it gives CASSKSLRTGRTGELFF.

This chain connects TRBV9 to TRBJ1-1, with D perhaps TRBD1 (6 bases). V lost 0 bases and J 3 bases, leaving 9 bases between the germline ends. The CDR3 is 14 residues long. Germline lookup yields CDR1 SGDLS and CDR2 YYNGEE. The DNA for the CDR3 is TGTGCCAGCAGCGTAGCTACAGGGTACACTGAAGCTTTCTTT. This translates into CASSVATGYTEAFF.

The chain links TRBV10-3 to TRBJ2-3; D unclear. The CDR3 consists of 14 residues. The germline V gene encodes CDR1 ENHRY and CDR2 SYGVKD. V was clipped by 4 bases and J by 0 bases, with 8 bases between them. DNA for the CDR3: TGTGCCATCAGTGTACTACTGAGCACAGATACGCAGTATTTT. Translated: CAISVLLSTDTQYF.

The chain carries TRBV7-3 and TRBJ2-7; D could derive from TRBD1 or TRBD2 (5 bases each). Germline values: CDR1 SGHTA, CDR2 FQGTGA. This CDR3 comprises 13 residues. V dropped 8 bases and J dropped 1 base, with 12 bases sitting between them. The CDR3, as DNA: TGTGCCAGCCGGGACGCACCTTCCTACGAGCAGTACTTC. Residues: CASRDAPSYEQYF.

The gene calls are TRBV11-2 and TRBJ1-2; D gene ambiguous. The length of the CDR3 is 13 residues. Deletions cut 5 bases from V and 8 bases from J, with 15 bases between. CDR1 is SGHAT and CDR2 is FQNNGV in the germline V gene. The CDR3 DNA reads as TGTGCCAGCAGCATAGTTGGTTCAGACGGCTACACCTTC. Its translation is CASSIVGSDGYTF.

The chain recombines TRBV7-6 with TRBJ1-2; possible D gene TRBD1, 5 bases. The germline V gene has CDR1 SGHVS and CDR2 FNYEAQ. V gave up 5 bases and J gave up 4 bases, with 23 bases separating them. The CDR3 has 17 amino acids. This CDR3 reads CASSTDLGVDSAYGYTF. In DNA, the CDR3 is TGTGCCAGCAGCACAGATCTAGGGGTCGATTCGGCCTATGGCTACACCTTC.

This clone was detected once. This chain uses TRBV9 with TRBJ2-6; possibly TRBD2 for D (6 bases). Germline CDR1 and CDR2: SGDLS and YYNGEE. This CDR3 is 18 amino acids long. V was shortened by 0 bases and J by 0 bases, with 13 bases between the two germline ends. The CDR3 spells CASSVGLAPASGANVLTF. The CDR3 DNA reads as TGTGCCAGCAGCGTAGGGCTAGCGCCCGCCTCTGGGGCCAACGTCCTGACTTTC. The entire variable domain, with the rest obtained from reference TRBV9 and TRBJ2-6, is as follows: DSGVTQTPKHLITATGQRVTLRCSPRSGDLSVYWYQQSLDQGLQFLIQYYNGEERAKGNILERFSAQQFPDLHSELNLSSLELGDSALYFCASSVGLAPASGANVLTFGAGSRLTVL.

This sequence joins TRBV5-1 and TRBJ1-1; 8 nucleotides agree with TRBD1. Germline V gene lookup returns CDR1 SGHRS and CDR2 YFSETQ. CDR3 length equals 14 residues. V shed 0 bases and J 8 bases; nucleotides not matched to a gene: 6. CDR3 protein: CASSLGDRLPEAFF. The CDR3 DNA follows: TGCGCCAGCAGCTTGGGGGACAGGCTACCCGAAGCTTTCTTT.